Each of the 21 T cell receptor beta chains below was sequenced from the same sample in a study of blood T cell repertoires in COVID-19. TCRdb keeps only in-frame clones here, not all; method: immunoSEQ multiplex PCR. The sample has around 300,000 clones, approximately 90% seen once. Material: PBMCs or T cells enriched from blood (not recorded which). Receptor source: a woman aged 60-70 years in a cohort exposed to, infected with or recovered from COVID-19 (not recorded which).

The chain recombines TRBV5-1 with TRBJ1-1, with a weak D call TRBD1 (6 bases). V was shortened by 3 bases and J by 1 base, with 10 bases between the two germline ends. The CDR3 totals 14 residues. Per germline, CDR1 SGHRS and CDR2 YFSETQ. The CDR3 region is CASSSKQGNTEAFF. The DNA of the CDR3 is TGCGCCAGCAGCTCCAAACAGGGGAACACTGAAGCTTTCTTT.

This chain uses TRBV4-1 with TRBJ2-7; tentatively, D is TRBD2 (6 bases). V lost 2 bases, J lost 1 base, and 18 bases lay in between. This CDR3 region has 17 residues. The germline V gene has CDR1 MGHRA and CDR2 YSYEKL. The CDR3 nucleotides are TGCGCCAGCAGCCAACCTCGAGCCGGCCTAGCGTCCTACGAGCAGTACTTC. Its translation is CASSQPRAGLASYEQYF.

V gene TRBV4-3 combines with J gene TRBJ2-5; 7 nucleotides match TRBD1. The germline V gene encodes CDR1 LGHNA and CDR2 YSLEER. The V gene end was trimmed by 1 base and the J gene end by 1 base; junction bases not matched to a gene: 3. This CDR3 is built from 15 residues. The CDR3 DNA is TGCGCCAGCAGCCAAGCGACAGGGTTCCAAGAGACCCAGTACTTC. Its protein product is CASSQATGFQETQYF.

The chain is built from TRBV7-2 and TRBJ2-2; 10 bases line up with TRBD2. The CDR3 is 16 residues long. Germline V gene sequence: CDR1 SGHTA, CDR2 FQGNSA. Trimming cost V 7 bases and J 1 base; bases outside gene matches: 6. The CDR3 nucleotides read TGTGCCAGCAAACGTGGACTAGCGGTGAACACCGGGGAGCTGTTTTTT. The encoded protein is CASKRGLAVNTGELFF.

The chain carries TRBV20-1 and TRBJ2-7; D call uncertain. V gave up 3 bases and J gave up 5 bases, with 8 bases separating them. The CDR3 covers 11 residues. Germline V gene data show CDR1 as DFQATT and CDR2 as SNEGSKA (reference sequence). The CDR3 sequence is CSARARNEQYF. CDR3 nucleotide sequence: TGCAGTGCTAGGGCTAGAAACGAGCAGTACTTC.

The gene calls are TRBV12-5 and TRBJ2-3; weak D call: TRBD1 (6 bases). Trimming removed 1 base at V and 2 bases at J, with 7 bases between. CDR1 is LGHNT and CDR2 is FRNRAP in the germline V gene. The CDR3 has 14 residues. As DNA, the CDR3 is TGTGCTAGTGGTTTGGGGGGACACACAGATACGCAGTATTTT. This sequence encodes CASGLGGHTDTQYF.

The genes are TRBV19 and TRBJ2-1; 13 positions match TRBD2. In germline, CDR1 is LNHDA, CDR2 SQIVND (reference sequence). The junction had 6 bases not matched to a gene; V was cut back by 1 base and J by 0 bases. The CDR3 covers 19 residues. The CDR3 sequence: CASSIGGLAGVSSYNEQFF. The CDR3 coding sequence is TGTGCCAGTAGTATAGGTGGACTAGCGGGAGTTAGCTCCTACAATGAGCAGTTCTTC.

This clone was detected only once. The genes are TRBV19 and TRBJ1-2; 9 bases are a match to TRBD1. This CDR3 is 17 amino acids long. V lost 10 bases, J lost 0 bases, and 15 bases stayed unmatched. Per germline, CDR1 LNHDA and CDR2 SQIVND (reference sequence). The CDR3 region has the DNA TGTGCCACCCGAACAAACAGGGGGCTGCAATCTAACTATGGCTACACCTTC. Its protein product is CATRTNRGLQSNYGYTF.

The rearrangement joins TRBV5-4 to TRBJ2-3; 10 bases map to TRBD2. The V gene's germline CDR1 is SGHNT and CDR2 YYREEE (reference sequence). The CDR3 is 14 amino acids. Germline trimming cut 6 bases from V and 6 bases from J; bases unmatched to any gene: 7. The CDR3 region is CASTIAGGMDTQYF. DNA of the CDR3: TGTGCCAGCACCATAGCGGGAGGCATGGATACGCAGTATTTT.

CDR3 amino acids: CASSPETSVYNEQFF. CDR3 nucleotides: TGTGCCAGCAGCCCTGAAACTAGCGTCTACAATGAGCAGTTCTTC. The J gene is TRBJ2-1, the V gene TRBV7-3; 7 nucleotides line up with TRBD2. This CDR3 has 15 amino acids. Losses at the gene ends were 5 bases for V and 3 bases for J; bases not matched to a gene: 7. CDR1 SGHTA and CDR2 FQGTGA come from the germline V gene.

The chain joins TRBV5-1 to TRBJ2-7; TRBD1 matches 10 bases. Germline V gene lookup returns CDR1 SGHRS and CDR2 YFSETQ. There are 14 residues in the CDR3. J lost 7 bases, V lost 3 bases, and 7 bases had no gene match. DNA of the CDR3: TGCGCCAGCAGCTCCCGACAGGGGGCTGGGGAGCAGTACTTC. Amino acids: CASSSRQGAGEQYF.

Here the CDR3 DNA reads TGTGCCAGCAGCTCGCCCGGGGGCTATGGCTACACCTTC. This translates into CASSSPGGYGYTF. The chain has TRBV7-3 and TRBJ1-2; D may be TRBD1 (5 bases). V was trimmed by 4 bases and J by 4 bases, leaving 10 bases between them. The CDR3 length is 13 residues. Germline CDR1 is SGHTA and CDR2 is FQGTGA.

This clone was seen once. This chain uses TRBV6-5 with TRBJ1-5; no reliable D call. V gave up 6 bases and J gave up 1 base, with 7 bases separating them. The CDR3 has 13 residues. Germline V gives CDR1 MNHEY, CDR2 SVGAGI. The CDR3 DNA follows: TGTGCCAGCAGCGGGTTGAGCAATCAGCCCCAGCATTTT. Protein product: CASSGLSNQPQHF.

The rearrangement links TRBV19 to TRBJ2-1; the match to TRBD2 covers 10 bases. V was pared by 4 bases and J by 8 bases, with 14 bases of the junction left unmatched. This CDR3 spans 17 amino acids. Looked up from germline, CDR1 is LNHDA and CDR2 is SQIVND (reference sequence). The CDR3 sequence is CASSTQRTSGGSDEQFF. CDR3 DNA: TGTGCCAGTAGTACCCAACGGACTAGCGGCGGGTCAGATGAGCAGTTCTTC.

The chain has TRBV6-5 and TRBJ2-5, with 11 bases matching TRBD1. Germline trimming cut 1 base from V and 2 bases from J; bases unmatched to any gene: 3. CDR1 and CDR2 (germline): MNHEY, SVGAGI. This CDR3 spans 16 amino acids. The CDR3 DNA sequence: TGTGCCAGCAGTTACTACGGGACAGGGGGACAAGAGACCCAGTACTTC. Protein: CASSYYGTGGQETQYF.

The CDR3 nucleotides read TGTGCCAGCAGCTTAACCCCGGGACTAGCGGGAGCTTTCGATGAGCAGTTCTTC. This gives the protein CASSLTPGLAGAFDEQFF. The chain employs TRBV7-9 and TRBJ2-1; 14 bases line up with TRBD2. Germline V lookup: CDR1 SEHNR, CDR2 FQNEAQ (reference sequence). This CDR3 is built from 18 residues. Trimming at V came to 2 bases and at J to 8 bases, leaving 11 bases not matched to a gene.

This clone was seen a single time. The J gene is TRBJ2-7, the V gene TRBV2; D unresolved. From germline, CDR1 is SNHLY and CDR2 FYNNEI. There are 12 residues in the CDR3. Deletions cut 5 bases from V and 2 bases from J, with 7 bases between. CDR3 bases: TGTGCCAGCAGTTTGCAGACCTACGAGCAGTACTTC. Translation: CASSLQTYEQYF.

This rearrangement joins TRBV28 to TRBJ1-4; 7 bases fit TRBD1. Germline loops: CDR1 MDHEN, CDR2 SYDVKM. V was pared by 3 bases and J by 7 bases, with 8 bases of the junction left unmatched. The CDR3 runs 15 residues. The CDR3 spells CASSFEGGSGEKLFF. CDR3 sequence (DNA): TGTGCCAGCAGTTTCGAAGGGGGCTCCGGTGAAAAACTGTTTTTT.

The chain has TRBV5-1 and TRBJ2-3; D is uncertain. Deletions cut 2 bases from V and 4 bases from J, with 11 bases between. Looked up from germline, CDR1 is SGHRS and CDR2 is YFSETQ. The CDR3 loop spans 14 amino acids. The CDR3 region is CASSFTGLPDTQYF. CDR3 coding DNA: TGCGCCAGCAGCTTCACCGGGTTGCCAGATACGCAGTATTTT.

This chain connects TRBV2 to TRBJ2-1, with D possibly TRBD2 on 5 matching bases. The CDR3 extends over 14 amino acids. V was trimmed by 8 bases and J by 0 bases, leaving 11 bases between them. Germline V lookup: CDR1 SNHLY, CDR2 FYNNEI. The CDR3 loop is CASFSEYSYNEQFF. As DNA, the CDR3 is TGTGCCAGCTTTAGCGAGTACTCCTACAATGAGCAGTTCTTC.

This clone was seen only a few times. The chain recombines TRBV3-1 (or the pseudogene TRBV3-2) with TRBJ2-1, with D perhaps matching TRBD2 (6 bases). Germline V gene sequence: CDR1 LGHDT, CDR2 YNNKEL (reference sequence). Trimming cost V 3 bases and J 10 bases, with 13 bases left between them. The CDR3 spans 13 residues. CDR3 in DNA: TGTGCCAGCAGCCACTTGCGGGGAGGAGAGCAGTTCTTC. Amino acids: CASSHLRGGEQFF.